These 12 T cell receptor beta chains share one sample of origin, sequenced in a study of cytomegalovirus exposure and HLA in healthy donors (dated by TCRdb to about 2017). The library was built by means of the immunoSEQ multiplex PCR assay. For the multiplex PCR, a mixture combining 60 forward primers for TCR Vbeta segments and 13 reverse primers for TCR Jbeta segments was used. TCRdb limited this immuneACCESS table to in-frame rearrangements with V and J called. A share of clones is missing; checked studies link under half to unresolved V genes, and the rest is unexplained. The table for this sample lists about 140,000 clones; 79% of them were counted only once. Less than 1.1% of the sample is in the top ten clones. Sequences were obtained from PBMCs. These TCRs come from a male donor in good health and CMV-seronegative.

The chain uses TRBV5-4 and TRBJ2-1, with 12 nucleotides matching TRBD2. CDR1 and CDR2 from the germline V gene are SGHNT and YYREEE (reference sequence). After removal of 3 bases from V and 10 bases from J, the junction contained 11 bases not matched to a gene. CDR3 length equals 16 residues. In nucleotides, the CDR3 is TGTGCCAGCAGCTCCATGGCTAGCGGGGGGGCTGGAGAGCAGTTCTTC. This encodes CASSSMASGGAGEQFF.

J is TRBJ1-1 and V is TRBV7-2, with D possibly TRBD1 on 5 matching bases. This CDR3 contains 13 residues. The V end lost 10 bases, the J end lost 1 base, and 13 bases lay between the germline ends. From germline, CDR1 is SGHTA and CDR2 FQGNSA. The CDR3 loop is CATSTTANTEAFF. The CDR3 DNA is TGTGCCACCTCAACGACAGCGAACACTGAAGCTTTCTTT.

The rearrangement joins TRBV2 to TRBJ1-1; possibly TRBD1 for D (5 bases). V was shortened by 11 bases and J by 2 bases, with 15 bases between the two germline ends. The CDR3 has 13 residues. The germline CDR1 and CDR2 sequences are SNHLY and FYNNEI. The CDR3 nucleotides are TGTGCCGCCAAGACAGACTTCAACACTGAAGCTTTCTTT. Translation gives CAAKTDFNTEAFF.

The chain joins TRBV7-8 to TRBJ1-5; D is unclear. The V and J ends lost 3 bases and 6 bases respectively, with 12 bases between them. The CDR3 totals 14 residues. Germline values: CDR1 SGHVS, CDR2 FQNEAQ. DNA for the CDR3: TGTGCCAGCAGCTTGCAGAGGGCCCCTCAGCCCCAGCATTTT. This gives the protein CASSLQRAPQPQHF. Complete variable domain (other parts from reference TRBV7-8 and TRBJ1-5): GAGVSQSPRYKVAKRGQDVALRCDPISGHVSLFWYQQALGQGPEFLTYFQNEAQLDKSGLPSDRFFAERPEGSVSTLKIQRTQQEDSAVYLCASSLQRAPQPQHFGDGTRLSIL.

The chain couples TRBV9 to TRBJ1-1, with 8 bases that match TRBD1. The CDR3 sequence is 17 residues long. Trimming at V came to 3 bases and at J to 2 bases, leaving 12 bases not matched to a gene. The germline CDR1 and CDR2 sequences are SGDLS and YYNGEE. The CDR3 spells CASSASRTRGRNTEAFF. The CDR3 region has the DNA TGTGCCAGCAGCGCTTCCCGAACCAGGGGGCGTAACACTGAAGCTTTCTTT.

The chain combines TRBV9 with TRBJ1-3; no definite D call. The germline V and J ends were trimmed by 3 bases and 0 bases, with 10 bases remaining between them. CDR1 SGDLS and CDR2 YYNGEE come from the germline V gene. The CDR3 spans 15 residues. CDR3 residues: CASSAGFGSGNTIYF. The CDR3 DNA reads TGTGCCAGCAGCGCCGGGTTTGGCTCTGGAAACACCATATATTTT.

V gene TRBV5-5 combines with J gene TRBJ2-7; D call uncertain. The V end was cut by 0 bases, the J end by 3 bases, with 7 bases between. The CDR3 is 13 residues long. Germline V gene lookup returns CDR1 SGHKS and CDR2 YYEKEE (reference sequence). The chain's CDR3 is CASSLVSDYEQYF. CDR3 bases: TGTGCCAGCAGCTTGGTTTCAGACTACGAGCAGTACTTC.

J is TRBJ1-5 and V is TRBV27; D is perhaps TRBD1 (6 bases). The CDR3 spans 15 residues. V was shortened by 2 bases and J by 11 bases, with 19 bases between the two germline ends. The V gene's germline CDR1 is MNHEY and CDR2 SMNVEV (reference sequence). The chain's CDR3 is CASSLTRGLQGSQHF. CDR3 DNA: TGTGCCAGCAGTTTAACCAGGGGCCTACAAGGGTCCCAGCATTTT.

The chain recombines TRBV5-6 with TRBJ1-2; D call uncertain. Germline-derived CDR1 and CDR2 are SGHDT and YYEEEE. Trimming removed 4 bases at V and 8 bases at J, with 21 bases between. This CDR3 contains 15 residues. The CDR3 sequence is CASSPEGFGGQGYTF. The DNA for the CDR3 is TGTGCCAGCAGCCCCGAAGGGTTCGGAGGGCAGGGCTACACCTTC.

The J gene is TRBJ2-7, the V gene TRBV9; 12 nucleotides match TRBD1. The CDR3 is 14 residues long. Germline CDR1 reads SGDLS; CDR2 reads YYNGEE. V was pared by 4 bases and J by 6 bases, with 5 bases of the junction left unmatched. The CDR3 bases are TGTGCCAGCAGCAGCCGGGACAGGGGGCTCGAGCAGTACTTC. This translates into CASSSRDRGLEQYF.

The CDR3 here is CASSPIAGGPDGELFF. The CDR3, as DNA: TGTGCCAGCTCACCGATAGCGGGGGGGCCCGACGGGGAGCTGTTTTTT. The chain carries TRBV18 and TRBJ2-2; TRBD2 agrees at 11 bases. The V segment lost 3 bases and the J segment 7 bases; nucleotides outside the gene matches: 7. The CDR3 extends over 16 amino acids. Germline CDR1 and CDR2: KGHSH and LQKENI.

This chain joins TRBV27 and TRBJ2-6, with D possibly TRBD1 on 6 matching bases. The V and J ends lost 0 bases and 5 bases respectively, with 17 bases between them. This CDR3 has 18 residues. Germline V gene data show CDR1 as MNHEY and CDR2 as SMNVEV (reference sequence). CDR3 bases: TGTGCCAGCAGTTTATCCCGCCCTGGGGGCCCTCGGGCCAACGTCCTGACTTTC. This gives the protein CASSLSRPGGPRANVLTF.